A single sample gave rise to the 21 T cell receptor beta chains below, sequenced in a study of CD8+CD57+ T cells in acquired aplastic anemia. Genomic DNA acted as the template from which TCR beta VDJ combination and CDR3 sequence profiling were carried out. Using its own MiXCR run on the reads, TCRdb lists one record per CDR3 protein. The data contain 150,000 to 200,000 distinct CDR3 sequences, 45% to 50% of them singletons. Material for sequencing was sorted CD4+, CD8+, or CD8+CD57+ T cells (not recorded which) from PBMCs. The receptors here all came from a human donor in good health.

To note about this clonotype: A much larger clonotype is one base distant, so this may be a read error. The chain is built from TRBV5-5 and TRBJ1-1; tentatively, D is TRBD1 (6 bases). This CDR3 has 16 amino acids. The germline CDR1 and CDR2 sequences are SGHKS and YYEKEE (reference sequence). CDR3 nucleotide sequence: TGTGCCGGCAGCTTTGGGGACACACGGTGGGACACTGAAGCTTTCTTT. Protein sequence: CAGSFGDTRWDTEAFF.

In its sample, this clonotype was seen many times. DNA of the CDR3: TGCAGTGCTAGAGATGTGCCAGGGGGTTACTACGAGCAGTACTTC. It is translated as CSARDVPGGYYEQYF. The genes are TRBV20-1 and TRBJ2-7; TRBD1 matches 7 bases. The V segment lost 0 bases and the J segment 3 bases; nucleotides outside the gene matches: 8. The CDR3 length is 15 residues. Germline values: CDR1 DFQATT, CDR2 SNEGSKA (reference sequence).

Ten or more counts support this clonotype. This chain uses TRBV9 with TRBJ2-3; no firm D call. Per germline, CDR1 SGDLS and CDR2 YYNGEE. V dropped 0 bases and J dropped 2 bases, with 7 bases sitting between them. CDR3 length equals 14 residues. The CDR3 protein is CASSVVPVTDTQYF. The CDR3 DNA sequence: TGTGCCAGCAGCGTAGTTCCAGTCACAGATACGCAGTATTTT. The whole variable domain, filled in from reference TRBV9 and TRBJ2-3, reads DSGVTQTPKHLITATGQRVTLRCSPRSGDLSVYWYQQSLDQGLQFLIQYYNGEERAKGNILERFSAQQFPDLHSELNLSSLELGDSALYFCASSVVPVTDTQYFGPGTRLTVL.

This clonotype was picked up a small number of times. The chain combines TRBV29-1 with TRBJ2-7; possibly TRBD1 for D (6 bases). This CDR3 contains 12 residues. Per the germline V gene, CDR1 is SQVTM and CDR2 is ANQGSEA. V lost 4 bases and J 1 base, leaving 8 bases between the germline ends. In DNA form, the CDR3 reads TGCAGCGTTGGGGACAATTCCTACGAGCAGTACTTC. Translating gives CSVGDNSYEQYF.

The sample holds one count of this clonotype. The chain couples TRBV24-1 to TRBJ2-2, with D hard to call. The V end was cut by 8 bases, the J end by 3 bases, with 15 bases between. This CDR3 has 15 amino acids. The germline gives CDR1 KGHDR, CDR2 SFDVKD. The CDR3, as DNA: TGTGCCACCAATGTTCCGCCCCGGGACACCGGGGAGCTGTTTTTT. It specifies CATNVPPRDTGELFF.

This clonotype was counted between two and nine times. The chain links TRBV10-1 to TRBJ1-5, with 9 positions matching TRBD1. V trimming: 4 bases; J trimming: 2 bases; junction bases outside the gene matches: 9. This CDR3 contains 17 residues. Germline loops: CDR1 WNHNN, CDR2 SYGVQD (reference sequence). As DNA, the CDR3 is TGCGCCAGCAGTGTGGGTGGGGGACAGGGCGGCAATCAGCCCCAGCATTTT. This translates into CASSVGGGQGGNQPQHF.

The chain combines TRBV15 with TRBJ1-1; no reliable D call. The CDR3 runs 13 residues. The germline V gene has CDR1 LNHNV and CDR2 YYDKDF (reference sequence). The ends were cut back, 4 bases at V and 5 bases at J, with 11 bases in the middle. CDR3 sequence: CATSNHGETEAFF. The CDR3, as DNA: TGTGCCACCAGCAATCACGGGGAGACTGAAGCTTTCTTT.

The chain carries TRBV10-3 and TRBJ2-3; tentative D call: TRBD2 (6 bases). The CDR3 loop spans 14 amino acids. Trimming took 8 bases from V and 6 from J, leaving 18 bases between them. Germline assignment: CDR1 ENHRY and CDR2 SYGVKD. The CDR3 is CAIGGLAGQDTQYF. DNA for the CDR3: TGTGCCATCGGCGGACTGGCGGGGCAGGATACGCAGTATTTT.

This clonotype was recorded at least ten times. CDR3 sequence (DNA): TGTGCCAGCAGTTGGACAGGGGCAGGCGAGCAGTACTTC. Protein product: CASSWTGAGEQYF. V and J are TRBV12-3 or TRBV12-4 and TRBJ2-7; 9 bases agree with TRBD1. The V gene end was trimmed by 4 bases and the J gene end by 6 bases; junction bases not matched to a gene: 4. This CDR3 has 13 residues.

V gene TRBV19 combines with J gene TRBJ1-2; D might be TRBD1 (6 bases). The CDR3 sequence is 14 residues long. V lost 3 bases and J 7 bases, leaving 15 bases between the germline ends. CDR1 is LNHDA and CDR2 is SQIVND in the germline V gene (reference sequence). The CDR3 DNA follows: TGTGCCAGTAGTATCATGGACAGTTCTATTGGCTACACCTTC. It encodes CASSIMDSSIGYTF.

The chain is built from TRBV2 and TRBJ2-7; 11 nucleotides agree with TRBD2. The CDR3 extends over 15 amino acids. V gave up 4 bases and J gave up 2 bases; unmatched junction bases: 4. In germline, CDR1 is SNHLY, CDR2 FYNNEI. CDR3 sequence: CASSAGTSGAYEQYF. CDR3 DNA: TGTGCCAGCAGTGCCGGGACTAGCGGTGCCTACGAGCAGTACTTC.

In its sample, this clonotype was seen many times. The junction and the germline gene differ at one end; a read error may be behind it. This rearrangement joins TRBV11-3 to TRBJ2-1, with 11 bases matching TRBD2. This CDR3 is built from 14 residues. From germline, CDR1 is SGHNT and CDR2 YENEEA. CDR3 in amino acids: CASSQTEVLAGGVF. DNA of the CDR3: TGTGCCAGCAGCCAGACGGAAGTTCTAGCGGGAGGAGTTTTC.

This clonotype was recorded at least ten times. The chain carries TRBV19 and TRBJ2-1; 10 bases fit TRBD2. CDR1 and CDR2 (germline): LNHDA, SQIVND (reference sequence). The CDR3 is made up of 14 amino acids. J gave up 2 bases and V 9 bases, and 4 bases lay outside the gene matches. The CDR3 nucleotides are TGTGCCAGCCGGACTAGCGGACCCTACAATGAGCAGTTCTTC. Translated: CASRTSGPYNEQFF.

The J gene is TRBJ1-2, the V gene TRBV7-2; TRBD1 might be the D (5 bases). The germline V gene has CDR1 SGHTA and CDR2 FQGNSA. The CDR3 runs to 14 residues. V lost 4 bases and J 3 bases, leaving 12 bases between the germline ends. The CDR3 protein is CASSWGTPYYGYTF. CDR3 nucleotides: TGTGCCAGCAGCTGGGGCACCCCCTACTATGGCTACACCTTC. Full variable domain (outside the CDR3, taken from reference TRBV7-2 and TRBJ1-2): GAGVSQSPSNKVTEKGKDVELRCDPISGHTALYWYRQSLGQGLEFLIYFQGNSAPDKSGLPSDRFSAERTGGSVSTLTIQRTQQEDSAVYLCASSWGTPYYGYTFGSGTRLTVV.

The chain links TRBV7-6 to TRBJ1-1, with D possibly matching TRBD1 (5 bases). This CDR3 region has 13 residues. V dropped 5 bases and J dropped 6 bases, with 13 bases sitting between them. Germline CDR1 SGHVS, CDR2 FNYEAQ. The CDR3 DNA reads as TGTGCCAGCAGCCAAGGGACGAGGGCTGAAGCTTTCTTT. Its protein product is CASSQGTRAEAFF.

The V and J genes are TRBV2 and TRBJ1-5; D remains ambiguous. V shed 5 bases and J shed 3 bases, with 8 bases lying between them. CDR1 and CDR2 (germline): SNHLY, FYNNEI. CDR3 length: 13 amino acids. Here the CDR3 reads CASSFSYNQPQHF. In DNA, the CDR3 is TGTGCCAGCAGTTTCAGCTACAATCAGCCCCAGCATTTT.

The chain carries TRBV6-2 or TRBV6-3 and TRBJ2-2, with a tentative D call TRBD1 (6 bases). Germline V gene sequence: CDR1 MNHEY, CDR2 SVGEGT. The CDR3 has 16 residues. Trimming took off 6 bases at V and 6 bases at J, with 20 bases between the two ends. The CDR3 DNA follows: TGTGCCAGCAGCCTAGGGGGATTGGTATGGGCCGGGGAGCTGTTTTTT. It is translated as CASSLGGLVWAGELFF.

The chain joins TRBV24-1 to TRBJ2-3; D may be TRBD1 (5 bases). V was shortened by 5 bases and J by 1 base, with 18 bases between the two germline ends. The length of the CDR3 is 17 residues. Germline-derived CDR1 and CDR2 are KGHDR and SFDVKD. In DNA, the CDR3 is TGTGCCACCAGTGTGGGCTGGGGCGCATCCGGCACAGATACGCAGTATTTT. It translates to CATSVGWGASGTDTQYF.

This clonotype turned up a few times. This rearrangement joins TRBV29-1 to TRBJ2-5; 9 bases are shared with TRBD2. The CDR3 runs to 15 residues. Germline CDR1 and CDR2: SQVTM and ANQGSEA. V dropped 5 bases and J dropped 4; count of bases not matched to a gene: 11. CDR3 nucleotide sequence: TGCAGCGTTAGTCCAAACGGACTAGCGCTAGAGACCCAGTACTTC. This translates into CSVSPNGLALETQYF. Complete variable domain (other parts from reference TRBV29-1 and TRBJ2-5): SAVISQKPSRDICQRGTSLTIQCQVDSQVTMMFWYRQQPGQSLTLIATANQGSEATYESGFVIDKFPISRPNLTFSTLTVSNMSPEDSSIYLCSVSPNGLALETQYFGPGTRLLVL.

There are many counts of this clonotype. The chain joins TRBV24-1 to TRBJ1-4; 8 bases match TRBD1. V trimming: 9 bases; J trimming: 8 bases; junction bases outside the gene matches: 7. The CDR3 sequence is 13 residues long. CDR1 and CDR2 (germline): KGHDR, SFDVKD. The CDR3 region is CATPRTGQEKLFF. In DNA, the CDR3 is TGTGCCACCCCACGGACAGGGCAGGAAAAACTGTTTTTT.

CDR3 residues: CASSVQGKTGELFF. Written as DNA, the CDR3 is TGTGCCAGCAGTGTACAGGGAAAGACCGGGGAGCTGTTTTTT. This chain joins TRBV2 and TRBJ2-2, with D tentatively TRBD1 (6 bases). Germline V gene data show CDR1 as SNHLY and CDR2 as FYNNEI. V lost 4 bases, J lost 5 bases, and 11 bases lay in between. This CDR3 region has 14 residues.